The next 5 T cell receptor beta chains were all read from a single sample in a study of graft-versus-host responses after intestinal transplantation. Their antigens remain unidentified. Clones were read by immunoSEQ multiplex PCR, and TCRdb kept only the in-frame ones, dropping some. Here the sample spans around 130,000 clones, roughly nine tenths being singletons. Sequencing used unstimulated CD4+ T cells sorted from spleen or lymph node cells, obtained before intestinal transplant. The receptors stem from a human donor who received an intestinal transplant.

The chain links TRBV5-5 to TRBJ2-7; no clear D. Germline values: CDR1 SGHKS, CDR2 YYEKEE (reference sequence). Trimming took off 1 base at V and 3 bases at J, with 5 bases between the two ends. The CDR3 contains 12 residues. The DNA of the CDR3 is TGTGCCAGCAGCTTGCTCGGCTACGAGCAGTACTTC. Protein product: CASSLLGYEQYF.

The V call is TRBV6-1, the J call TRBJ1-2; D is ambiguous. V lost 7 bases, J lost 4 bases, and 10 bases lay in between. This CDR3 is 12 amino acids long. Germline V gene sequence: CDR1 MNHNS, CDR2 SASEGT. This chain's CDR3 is CASNREGYGYTF. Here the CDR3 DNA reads TGTGCCAGCAACCGAGAGGGCTATGGCTACACCTTC.

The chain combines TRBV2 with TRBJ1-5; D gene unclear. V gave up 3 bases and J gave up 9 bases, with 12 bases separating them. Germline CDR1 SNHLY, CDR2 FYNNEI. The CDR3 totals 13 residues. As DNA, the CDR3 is TGTGCCAGCAGTGAGGAGATCGAACGGCCCCAGCATTTT. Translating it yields CASSEEIERPQHF.

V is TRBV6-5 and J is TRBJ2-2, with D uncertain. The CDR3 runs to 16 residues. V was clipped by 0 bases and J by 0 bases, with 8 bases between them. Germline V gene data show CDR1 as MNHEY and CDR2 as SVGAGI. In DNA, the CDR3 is TGTGCCAGCAGTTACTCGATACTGCCGAACACCGGGGAGCTGTTTTTT. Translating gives CASSYSILPNTGELFF.

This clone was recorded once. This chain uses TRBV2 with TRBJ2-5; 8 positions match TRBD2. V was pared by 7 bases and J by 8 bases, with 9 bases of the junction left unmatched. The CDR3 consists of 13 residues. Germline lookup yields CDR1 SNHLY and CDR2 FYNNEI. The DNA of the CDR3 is TGTGCCAGCACCCGAGGACTAGCTCAAACCCAGTACTTC. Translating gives CASTRGLAQTQYF.